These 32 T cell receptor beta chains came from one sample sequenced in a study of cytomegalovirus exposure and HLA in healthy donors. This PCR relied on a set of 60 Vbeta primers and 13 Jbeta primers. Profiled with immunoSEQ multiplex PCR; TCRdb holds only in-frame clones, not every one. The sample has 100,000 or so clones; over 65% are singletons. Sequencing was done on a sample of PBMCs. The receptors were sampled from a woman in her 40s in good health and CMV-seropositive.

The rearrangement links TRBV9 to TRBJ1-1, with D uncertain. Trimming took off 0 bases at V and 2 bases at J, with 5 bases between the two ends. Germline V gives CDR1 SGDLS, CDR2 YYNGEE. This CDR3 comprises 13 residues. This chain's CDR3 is CASSVVSNTEAFF. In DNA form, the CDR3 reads TGTGCCAGCAGCGTAGTTTCTAACACTGAAGCTTTCTTT.

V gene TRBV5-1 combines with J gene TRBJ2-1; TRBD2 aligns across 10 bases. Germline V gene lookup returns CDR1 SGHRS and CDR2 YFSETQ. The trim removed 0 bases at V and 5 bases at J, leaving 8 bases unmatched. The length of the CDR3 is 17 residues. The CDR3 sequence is CASSLGRKAGGNNEQFF. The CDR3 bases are TGCGCCAGCAGCTTGGGCCGAAAAGCGGGAGGGAACAATGAGCAGTTCTTC. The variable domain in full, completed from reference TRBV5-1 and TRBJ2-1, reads KAGVTQTPRYLIKTRGQQVTLSCSPISGHRSVSWYQQTPGQGLQFLFEYFSETQRNKGNFPGRFSGRQFSNSRSEMNVSTLELGDSALYLCASSLGRKAGGNNEQFFGPGTRLTVL.

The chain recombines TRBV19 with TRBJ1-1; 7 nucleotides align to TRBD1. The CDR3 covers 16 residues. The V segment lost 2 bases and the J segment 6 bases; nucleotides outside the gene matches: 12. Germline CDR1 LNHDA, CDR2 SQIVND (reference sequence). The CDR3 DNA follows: TGTGCCAGTAGTATAAGTCCCAAACAGGGGAGACCTGAAGCTTTCTTT. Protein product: CASSISPKQGRPEAFF.

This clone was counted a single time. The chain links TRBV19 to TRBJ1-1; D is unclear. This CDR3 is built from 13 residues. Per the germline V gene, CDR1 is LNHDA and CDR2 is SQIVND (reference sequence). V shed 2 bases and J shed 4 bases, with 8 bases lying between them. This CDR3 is CASSIREATEAFF. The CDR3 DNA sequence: TGTGCCAGTAGTATACGGGAGGCCACTGAAGCTTTCTTT.

This chain's CDR3 is CASTLQGANNEQFF. In nucleotides, the CDR3 is TGTGCCAGCACCCTCCAGGGGGCAAACAATGAGCAGTTCTTC. The chain recombines TRBV6-6 with TRBJ2-1; 8 bases align to TRBD1. CDR1 is MNHNY and CDR2 is SVGAGI in the germline V gene (reference sequence). The V and J ends lost 7 bases and 5 bases, in that order; junction bases with no gene match: 7. The CDR3 has 14 residues.

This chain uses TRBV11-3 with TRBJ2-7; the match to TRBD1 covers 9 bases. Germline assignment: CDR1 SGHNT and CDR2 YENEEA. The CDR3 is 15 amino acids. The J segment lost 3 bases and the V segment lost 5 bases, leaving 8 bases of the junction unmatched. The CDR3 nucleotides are TGTGCCAGCAGCCCCATGGGACAGGGAAACTACGAGCAGTACTTC. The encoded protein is CASSPMGQGNYEQYF.

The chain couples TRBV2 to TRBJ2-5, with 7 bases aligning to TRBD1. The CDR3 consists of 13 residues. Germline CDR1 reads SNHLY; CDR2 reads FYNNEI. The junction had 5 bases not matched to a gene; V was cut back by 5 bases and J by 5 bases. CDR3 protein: CASSKQGLETQYF. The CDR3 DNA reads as TGTGCCAGCAGTAAACAGGGGCTCGAGACCCAGTACTTC.

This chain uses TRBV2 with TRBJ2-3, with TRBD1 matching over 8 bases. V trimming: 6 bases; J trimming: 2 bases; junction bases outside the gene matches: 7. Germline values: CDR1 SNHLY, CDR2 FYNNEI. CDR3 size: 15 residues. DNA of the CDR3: TGTGCCAGCAGGGACAGGGAGGCCCCCACAGATACGCAGTATTTT. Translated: CASRDREAPTDTQYF.

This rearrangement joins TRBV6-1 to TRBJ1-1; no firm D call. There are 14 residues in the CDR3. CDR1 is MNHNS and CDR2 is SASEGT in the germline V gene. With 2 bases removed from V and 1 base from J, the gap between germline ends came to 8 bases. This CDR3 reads CASSETAENTEAFF. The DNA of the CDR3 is TGTGCCAGCAGTGAAACGGCGGAGAACACTGAAGCTTTCTTT.

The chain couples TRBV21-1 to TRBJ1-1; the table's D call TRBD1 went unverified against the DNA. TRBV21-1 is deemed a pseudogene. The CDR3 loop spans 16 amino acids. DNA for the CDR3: TGTGCCAGCAGCAGACAGGAGTTCTTCATGAACACTGAAGCTTTCTTT. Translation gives CASSRQEFFMNTEAFF.

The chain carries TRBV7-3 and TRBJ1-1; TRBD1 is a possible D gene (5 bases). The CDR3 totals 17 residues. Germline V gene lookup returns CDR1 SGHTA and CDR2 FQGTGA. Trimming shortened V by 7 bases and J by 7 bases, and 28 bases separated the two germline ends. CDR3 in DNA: TGTGCCAGCACCCCCGGCAGGGTTGGTTCGGTTAGTATTGAAGCTTTCTTT. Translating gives CASTPGRVGSVSIEAFF.

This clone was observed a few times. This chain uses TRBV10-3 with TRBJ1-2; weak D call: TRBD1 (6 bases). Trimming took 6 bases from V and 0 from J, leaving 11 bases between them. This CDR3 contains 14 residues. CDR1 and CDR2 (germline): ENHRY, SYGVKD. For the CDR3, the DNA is TGTGCCATCAGCCCAGGGGTTTCTAACTATGGCTACACCTTC. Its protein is CAISPGVSNYGYTF.

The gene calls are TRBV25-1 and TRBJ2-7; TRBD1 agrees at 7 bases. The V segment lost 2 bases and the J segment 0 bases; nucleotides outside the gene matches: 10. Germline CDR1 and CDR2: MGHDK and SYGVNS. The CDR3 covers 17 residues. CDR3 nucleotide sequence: TGTGCCAGCAGTGAAGGATGGAGACAGGGATTCTCCTACGAGCAGTACTTC. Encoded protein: CASSEGWRQGFSYEQYF.

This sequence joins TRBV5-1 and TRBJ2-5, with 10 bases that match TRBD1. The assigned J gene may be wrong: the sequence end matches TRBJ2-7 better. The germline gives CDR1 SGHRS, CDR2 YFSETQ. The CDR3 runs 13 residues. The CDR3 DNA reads TGCGCCAGCAGCGTCGGGACAGGGGACGAGCAGTACTTC. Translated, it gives CASSVGTGDEQYF.

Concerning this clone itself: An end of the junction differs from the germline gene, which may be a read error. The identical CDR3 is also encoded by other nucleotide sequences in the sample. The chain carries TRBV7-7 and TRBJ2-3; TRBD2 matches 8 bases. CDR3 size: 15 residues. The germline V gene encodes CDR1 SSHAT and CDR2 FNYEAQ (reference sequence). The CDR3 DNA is TGTGCTAGCAGCTCCCTACTAGCGGGCACAGATACGCAGTATTTT. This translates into CASSSLLAGTDTQYF.

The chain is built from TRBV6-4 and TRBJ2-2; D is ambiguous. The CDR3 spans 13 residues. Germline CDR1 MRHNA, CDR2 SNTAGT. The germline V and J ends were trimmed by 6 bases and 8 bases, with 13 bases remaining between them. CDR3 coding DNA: TGTGCCAGCAGCCCTACCGAAGCGGGGGAGCTGTTTTTT. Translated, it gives CASSPTEAGELFF.

DNA of the CDR3: TGTGCCAGCAGCCTGCTAGGAGGCAATGAGCAGTTCTTC. Its translation: CASSLLGGNEQFF. The chain has TRBV5-5 and TRBJ2-1, with D maybe TRBD2 (5 bases). The CDR3 consists of 13 residues. V was clipped by 4 bases and J by 6 bases, with 11 bases between them. Germline loops: CDR1 SGHKS, CDR2 YYEKEE (reference sequence). Full variable domain (rest looked up from reference TRBV5-5 and TRBJ2-1): DAGVTQSPTHLIKTRGQQVTLRCSPISGHKSVSWYQQVLGQGPQFIFQYYEKEERGRGNFPDRFSARQFPNYSSELNVNALLLGDSALYLCASSLLGGNEQFFGPGTRLTVL.

The CDR3 coding sequence is TGTGCCAGCAGCCTCTCACAGGATAACACCGGGGAGCTGTTTTTT. Protein: CASSLSQDNTGELFF. This chain connects TRBV5-5 to TRBJ2-2; a weak D match, TRBD1 (5 bases). Per the germline V gene, CDR1 is SGHKS and CDR2 is YYEKEE (reference sequence). Trimming cost V 4 bases and J 2 bases, with 12 bases left between them. CDR3 length equals 15 residues.

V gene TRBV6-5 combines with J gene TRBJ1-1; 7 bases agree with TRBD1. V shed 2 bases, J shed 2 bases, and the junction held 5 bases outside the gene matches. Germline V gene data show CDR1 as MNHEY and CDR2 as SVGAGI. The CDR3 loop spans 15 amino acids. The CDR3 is CASSYGAGGNTEAFF. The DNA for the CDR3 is TGTGCCAGCAGTTACGGGGCAGGGGGAAACACTGAAGCTTTCTTT.

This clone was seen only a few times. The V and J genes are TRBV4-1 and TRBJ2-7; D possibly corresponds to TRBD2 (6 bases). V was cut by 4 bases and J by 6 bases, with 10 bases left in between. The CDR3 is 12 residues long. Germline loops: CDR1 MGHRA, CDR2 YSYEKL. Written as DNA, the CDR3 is TGCGCCAGCAGCCCCCACGGGGGCGAGCAGTACTTC. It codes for CASSPHGGEQYF.

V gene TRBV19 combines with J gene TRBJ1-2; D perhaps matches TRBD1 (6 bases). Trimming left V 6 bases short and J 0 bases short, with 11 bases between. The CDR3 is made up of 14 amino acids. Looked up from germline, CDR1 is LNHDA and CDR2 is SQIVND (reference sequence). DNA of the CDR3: TGTGCCAGTAGACAGGGAGAGGCTAACTATGGCTACACCTTC. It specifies CASRQGEANYGYTF.

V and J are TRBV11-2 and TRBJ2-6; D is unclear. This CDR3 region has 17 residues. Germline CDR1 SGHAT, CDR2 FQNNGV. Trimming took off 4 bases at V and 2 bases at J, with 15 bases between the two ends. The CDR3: CASSSRPLSTGANVLTF. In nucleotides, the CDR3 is TGTGCCAGCAGCTCTAGACCTTTAAGCACTGGGGCCAACGTCCTGACTTTC.

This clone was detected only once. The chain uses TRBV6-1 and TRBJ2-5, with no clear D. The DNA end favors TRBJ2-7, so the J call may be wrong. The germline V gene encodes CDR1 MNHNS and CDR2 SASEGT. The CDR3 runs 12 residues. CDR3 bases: TGTGCCAGCAGCGCGGACTCCTACGAGCAGTACTTC. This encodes CASSADSYEQYF.

CDR3 region: CASSSTVDTQYF. In DNA form, the CDR3 reads TGTGCCAGCAGTTCAACAGTAGATACGCAGTATTTT. The rearrangement uses TRBV28 and TRBJ2-3, with unresolved D. Germline CDR1 and CDR2: MDHEN and SYDVKM. Trimming removed 4 bases at V and 5 bases at J, with 7 bases between. This CDR3 spans 12 amino acids.

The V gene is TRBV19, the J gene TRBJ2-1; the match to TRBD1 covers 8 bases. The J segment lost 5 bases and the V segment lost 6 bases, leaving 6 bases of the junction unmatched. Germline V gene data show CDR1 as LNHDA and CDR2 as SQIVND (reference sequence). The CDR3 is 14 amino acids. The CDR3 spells CASSRQGADNEQFF. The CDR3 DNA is TGTGCCAGTAGCCGGCAGGGGGCCGACAATGAGCAGTTCTTC.

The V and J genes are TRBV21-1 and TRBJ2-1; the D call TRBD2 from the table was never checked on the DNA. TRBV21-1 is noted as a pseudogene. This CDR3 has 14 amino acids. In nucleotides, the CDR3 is TGTGCCAGCAAAGGACCTCCCGGAGGCAATGAGCAGTTCTTC. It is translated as CASKGPPGGNEQFF.

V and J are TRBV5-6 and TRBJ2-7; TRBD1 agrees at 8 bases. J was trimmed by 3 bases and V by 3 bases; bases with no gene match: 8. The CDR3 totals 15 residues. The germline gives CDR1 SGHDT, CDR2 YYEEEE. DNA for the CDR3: TGTGCCAGCAGCTACCAATCGGGACAGGTCTACGAGCAGTACTTC. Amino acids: CASSYQSGQVYEQYF.

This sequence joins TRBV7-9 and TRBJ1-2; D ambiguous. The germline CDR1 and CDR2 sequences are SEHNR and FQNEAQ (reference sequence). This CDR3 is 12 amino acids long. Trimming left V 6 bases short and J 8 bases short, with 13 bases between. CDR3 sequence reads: CASSERARGYTF. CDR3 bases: TGTGCCAGCAGTGAGAGGGCCCGAGGCTACACCTTC.

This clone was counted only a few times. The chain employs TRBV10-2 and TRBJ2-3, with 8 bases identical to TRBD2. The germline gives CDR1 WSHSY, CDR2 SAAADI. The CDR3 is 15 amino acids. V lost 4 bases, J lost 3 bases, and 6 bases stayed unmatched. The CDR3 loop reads CASSGRGLGTDTQYF. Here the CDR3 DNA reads TGCGCCAGCAGTGGCAGGGGACTAGGGACAGATACGCAGTATTTT.

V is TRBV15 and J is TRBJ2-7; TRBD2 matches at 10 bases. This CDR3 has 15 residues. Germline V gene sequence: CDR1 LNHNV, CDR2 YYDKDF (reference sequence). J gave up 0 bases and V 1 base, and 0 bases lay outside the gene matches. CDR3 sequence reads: CATSRGTSGSYEQYF. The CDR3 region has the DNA TGTGCCACCAGCAGAGGGACTAGCGGCTCCTACGAGCAGTACTTC.

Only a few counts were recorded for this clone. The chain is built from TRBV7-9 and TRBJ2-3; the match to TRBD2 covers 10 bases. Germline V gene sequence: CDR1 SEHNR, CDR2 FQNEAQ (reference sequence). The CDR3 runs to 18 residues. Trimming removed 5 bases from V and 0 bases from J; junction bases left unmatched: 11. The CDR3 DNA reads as TGTGCCAGCAGCCTTCCGGGACTAGCGAGAAAAAGCACAGATACGCAGTATTTT. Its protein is CASSLPGLARKSTDTQYF.

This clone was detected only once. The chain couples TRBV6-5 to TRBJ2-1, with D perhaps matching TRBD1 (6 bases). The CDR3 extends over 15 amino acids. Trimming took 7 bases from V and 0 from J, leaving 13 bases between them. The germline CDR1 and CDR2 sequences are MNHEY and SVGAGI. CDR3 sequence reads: CASNSRDNSYNEQFF. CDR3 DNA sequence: TGTGCCAGCAACTCCCGGGACAACTCCTACAATGAGCAGTTCTTC.